This TCR beta chain was profiled in a study of OX40 agonist ivuxolimab in advanced cancers. Using immunoSEQ multiplex PCR, the repertoire was profiled, and TCRdb retains in-frame clones only, with some absent. The top ten clones hold around 3.6% of a sample with about 66,000 clones, about 86% of them seen once. Germline CDR1 reads MNHEY; CDR2 reads SMNVEV (reference sequence). V lost 7 bases and J 2 bases, leaving 12 bases between the germline ends. CDR3 length: 15 amino acids. The origin of this receptor is an adult with an advanced solid tumor such as melanoma, head and neck, liver or kidney cancer. The sample consisted of CD4+ or CD8+ T cells sorted from blood, taken in a trial of the OX40 agonist ivuxolimab. The chain joins TRBV27 to TRBJ1-6; TRBD1 might be the D (6 bases). The CDR3 DNA reads as TGTGCCAGCATGGGGGCACCGCCCTATAATTCACCCCTCCACTTT. It translates to CASMGAPPYNSPLHF.